A single T cell receptor (beta chain) is shown here with its context. These data come from a study of blood T cells in healthy people across ages. Primed by a sample-barcoded 5' primer and a J-beta primer mix, a second PCR proceeded for about 6 to 12 cycles. TCRdb re-called the 5' RACE reads with MiXCR, one entry per CDR3 protein. Among some 640,000 distinct CDR3 sequences listed, about 30% were seen once. About 10 milliliters of peripheral blood were drawn from each donor. The CDR3 is 13 residues long. V lost 5 bases and J lost 9, with 16 bases in between. Germline V gene lookup returns CDR1 LGHDT and CDR2 YNNKEL (reference sequence).

The V call is TRBV3-1, the J call TRBJ1-1; no firm D call. The sample comprised blood. This TCR derives from a woman older than 75 in good health. CDR3 region: CASSVRTGSKAFF. Written as DNA, the CDR3 is TGTGCCAGCAGCGTCCGAACGGGCTCTAAAGCTTTCTTT.